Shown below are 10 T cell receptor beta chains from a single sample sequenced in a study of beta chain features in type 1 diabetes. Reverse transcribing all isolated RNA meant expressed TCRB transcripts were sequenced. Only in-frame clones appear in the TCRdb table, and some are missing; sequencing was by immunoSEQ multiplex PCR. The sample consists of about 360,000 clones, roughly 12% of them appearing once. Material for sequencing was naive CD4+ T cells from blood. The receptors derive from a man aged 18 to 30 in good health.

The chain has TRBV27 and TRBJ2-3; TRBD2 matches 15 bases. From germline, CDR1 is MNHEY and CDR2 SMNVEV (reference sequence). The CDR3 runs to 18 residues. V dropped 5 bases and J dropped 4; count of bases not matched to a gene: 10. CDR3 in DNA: TGTGCCAGCAGTCGAGGGGTCGGGACTAGCGGGAGGTCAGATACGCAGTATTTT. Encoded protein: CASSRGVGTSGRSDTQYF.

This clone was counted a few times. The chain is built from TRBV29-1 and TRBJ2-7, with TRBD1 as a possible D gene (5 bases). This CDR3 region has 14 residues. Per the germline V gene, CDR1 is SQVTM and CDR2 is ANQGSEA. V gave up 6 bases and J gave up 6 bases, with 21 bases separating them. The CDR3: CSVQVGQGSVEQYF. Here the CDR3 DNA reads TGCAGCGTACAGGTGGGGCAGGGTAGTGTCGAGCAGTACTTC.

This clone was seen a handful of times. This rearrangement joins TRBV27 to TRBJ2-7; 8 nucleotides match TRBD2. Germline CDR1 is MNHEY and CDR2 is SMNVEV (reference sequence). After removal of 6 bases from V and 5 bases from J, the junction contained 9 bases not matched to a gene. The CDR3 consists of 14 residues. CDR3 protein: CASSAQRGRHEQYF. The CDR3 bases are TGTGCCAGCAGCGCCCAGCGGGGGAGACACGAGCAGTACTTC.

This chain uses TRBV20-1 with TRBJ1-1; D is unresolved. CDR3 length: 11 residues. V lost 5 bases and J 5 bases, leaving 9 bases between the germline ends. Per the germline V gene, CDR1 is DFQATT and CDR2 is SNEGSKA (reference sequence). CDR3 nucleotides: TGCAGTGCTCCAAAGGAGACTGAAGCTTTCTTT. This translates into CSAPKETEAFF.

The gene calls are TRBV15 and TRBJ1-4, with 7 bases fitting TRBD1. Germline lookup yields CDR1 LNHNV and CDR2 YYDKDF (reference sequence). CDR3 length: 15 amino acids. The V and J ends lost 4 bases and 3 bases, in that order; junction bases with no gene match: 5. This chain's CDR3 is CATSIRQGPNEKLFF. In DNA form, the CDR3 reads TGTGCCACCAGCATAAGACAGGGCCCTAATGAAAAACTGTTTTTT.

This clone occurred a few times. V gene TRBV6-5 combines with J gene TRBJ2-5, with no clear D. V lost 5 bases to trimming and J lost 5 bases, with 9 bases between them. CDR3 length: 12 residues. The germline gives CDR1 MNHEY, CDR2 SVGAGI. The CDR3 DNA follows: TGTGCCAGCAGTGGCTACGGGGAGACCCAGTACTTC. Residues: CASSGYGETQYF.

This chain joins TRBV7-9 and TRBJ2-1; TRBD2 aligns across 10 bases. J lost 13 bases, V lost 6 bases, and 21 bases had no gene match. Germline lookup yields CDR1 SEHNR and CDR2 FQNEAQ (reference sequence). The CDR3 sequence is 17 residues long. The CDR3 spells CASRPPSGGGPFPIQFF. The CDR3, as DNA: TGTGCCAGCAGGCCACCTAGCGGGGGAGGCCCTTTCCCTATTCAGTTCTTC.

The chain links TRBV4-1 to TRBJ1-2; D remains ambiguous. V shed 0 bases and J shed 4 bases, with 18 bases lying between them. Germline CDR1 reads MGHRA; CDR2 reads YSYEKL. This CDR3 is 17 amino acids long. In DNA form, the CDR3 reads TGCGCCAGCAGCCAAGATGGTCCGGCGGCGGTCCTCTATGGCTACACCTTC. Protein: CASSQDGPAAVLYGYTF.

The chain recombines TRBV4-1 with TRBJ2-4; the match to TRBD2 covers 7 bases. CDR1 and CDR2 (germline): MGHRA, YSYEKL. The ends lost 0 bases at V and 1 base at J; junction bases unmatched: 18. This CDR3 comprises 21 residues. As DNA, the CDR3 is TGCGCCAGCAGCCAAGATCGAGCGGGACGGGCCCCCTGGGGTGCCAAAAACATTCAGTACTTC. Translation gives CASSQDRAGRAPWGAKNIQYF.

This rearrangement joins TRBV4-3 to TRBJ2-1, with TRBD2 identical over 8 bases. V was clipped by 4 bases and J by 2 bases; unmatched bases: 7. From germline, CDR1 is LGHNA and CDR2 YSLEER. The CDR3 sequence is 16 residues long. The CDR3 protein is CASSLMAAGAYNEQFF. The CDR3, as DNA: TGCGCCAGCAGCCTCATGGCAGCGGGAGCCTACAATGAGCAGTTCTTC.